The 32 T cell receptor beta chains listed next were all sequenced from one sample in a study of blood T cell repertoires in COVID-19 (dated by TCRdb to the early 2020s). The receptor library was made with the immunoSEQ multiplex PCR assay. The clones in this table, taken by TCRdb from immuneACCESS, are in-frame only. Not every clone is retained; where verified, under half of the shortfall comes from an unresolved V gene, and the cause of the rest is unknown. For this sample the table gives roughly 230,000 clones, of which nearly 90% were detected only once. The ten most abundant clones make up about 2% of the sample. The specimen sequenced was peripheral blood. These receptors all stem from a woman in her sixties or seventies with COVID-19, enrolled during active disease.

This chain uses TRBV5-1 with TRBJ2-1, with 8 bases lining up with TRBD1. V was pared by 3 bases and J by 5 bases, with 4 bases of the junction left unmatched. The V gene's germline CDR1 is SGHRS and CDR2 YFSETQ. CDR3 length: 14 amino acids. CDR3 region: CASSWTGTDNEQFF. Written as DNA, the CDR3 is TGCGCCAGCAGCTGGACAGGGACCGACAATGAGCAGTTCTTC.

This clone was counted a single time. V usage is TRBV7-8 and J usage is TRBJ2-7; D perhaps matches TRBD1 (5 bases). The CDR3 is 15 amino acids. V was trimmed by 1 base and J by 7 bases, leaving 17 bases between them. CDR1 and CDR2 from the germline V gene are SGHVS and FQNEAQ. DNA for the CDR3: TGTGCCAGCAGCTTAGAGGCAGGGCCCTCCTGGGAGCAGTACTTC. This gives the protein CASSLEAGPSWEQYF.

This clone appeared a single time. The V gene is TRBV7-9, the J gene TRBJ1-2; D call uncertain. The CDR3 has 13 amino acids. The ends were cut back, 5 bases at V and 6 bases at J, with 13 bases in the middle. Germline V CDR1 and CDR2: SEHNR, FQNEAQ (reference sequence). CDR3 residues: CASSPGGVDGYTF. The CDR3 DNA is TGTGCCAGCAGCCCCGGCGGGGTAGATGGCTACACCTTC.

For this clone: This specimen includes other DNA sequences encoding the same CDR3. The genes are TRBV5-1 and TRBJ2-2; unclear D gene. CDR1 is SGHRS, CDR2 YFSETQ, per germline. Deletions cut 0 bases from V and 2 bases from J, with 5 bases between. CDR3 length: 14 amino acids. Written as DNA, the CDR3 is TGCGCCAGCAGCTTGGGACAAAACACCGGGGAGCTGTTTTTT. Translation: CASSLGQNTGELFF.

The chain uses TRBV7-8 and TRBJ2-2, with 10 bases identical to TRBD2. This CDR3 is 16 amino acids long. With V trimmed by 5 bases and J by 4 bases, 7 bases remained unmatched. Germline-derived CDR1 and CDR2 are SGHVS and FQNEAQ. CDR3 nucleotides: TGTGCCAGCAGCGGAGAGGTAGCGGGGGGCACCGGGGAGCTGTTTTTT. This gives the protein CASSGEVAGGTGELFF.

CDR3 loop: CSVLSGTGGLEGNQPQHF. CDR3 nucleotide sequence: TGCAGCGTTCTTTCCGGGACAGGGGGCCTAGAAGGGAATCAGCCCCAGCATTTT. This chain connects TRBV29-1 to TRBJ1-5; 12 nucleotides line up with TRBD1. Trimming cost V 5 bases and J 4 bases; bases outside gene matches: 15. There are 18 residues in the CDR3. CDR1 and CDR2 from the germline V gene are SQVTM and ANQGSEA.

This clone is a singleton in its sample. This chain connects TRBV9 to TRBJ2-2; TRBD2 matches at 8 bases. CDR3 length equals 14 residues. Trimming cost V 4 bases and J 1 base; bases outside gene matches: 0. CDR1 and CDR2 (germline): SGDLS, YYNGEE. As DNA, the CDR3 is TGTGCCAGCAGCCTAGCGGGGAACACCGGGGAGCTGTTTTTT. Its protein is CASSLAGNTGELFF.

The V gene is TRBV7-3, the J gene TRBJ2-2; 8 bases match TRBD1. Germline V gene sequence: CDR1 SGHTA, CDR2 FQGTGA. The CDR3 runs 16 residues. V dropped 6 bases and J dropped 2; count of bases not matched to a gene: 8. The CDR3 is CASSFTGGSNTGELFF. The CDR3 DNA follows: TGTGCCAGCAGTTTTACAGGGGGAAGTAACACCGGGGAGCTGTTTTTT.

V gene TRBV7-9 combines with J gene TRBJ1-3; 7 nucleotides agree with TRBD1. The CDR3 contains 17 residues. The V segment lost 5 bases and the J segment 4 bases; nucleotides outside the gene matches: 14. Germline CDR1 and CDR2: SEHNR and FQNEAQ (reference sequence). The CDR3 protein is CASSPSFAGGSGNTIYF. The CDR3 DNA reads as TGTGCCAGCAGCCCGTCTTTCGCAGGGGGTTCAGGAAACACCATATATTTT.

This clone turned up a few times. V usage is TRBV6-2 or TRBV6-3 and J usage is TRBJ2-7; 7 nucleotides line up with TRBD1. V gave up 2 bases and J gave up 4 bases; unmatched junction bases: 8. Germline CDR1 MNHEY, CDR2 SVGEGT. This CDR3 region has 15 residues. The CDR3 DNA is TGTGCCAGCAGTTACCCCATGGACAGGACTTACGAGCAGTACTTC. Translating gives CASSYPMDRTYEQYF.

V gene TRBV5-1 combines with J gene TRBJ1-6, with TRBD1 matching 7 bases. The CDR3 extends over 15 amino acids. Trimming cost V 5 bases and J 7 bases; bases outside gene matches: 9. Germline lookup yields CDR1 SGHRS and CDR2 YFSETQ. Written as DNA, the CDR3 is TGCGCCAGCAGACAAGGGGGCTCGGAGAATTCACCCCTCCACTTT. Translated: CASRQGGSENSPLHF.

The J gene is TRBJ1-2, the V gene TRBV2, with 12 bases lining up with TRBD1. The germline V gene has CDR1 SNHLY and CDR2 FYNNEI. The CDR3 consists of 15 residues. V was clipped by 6 bases and J by 7 bases; unmatched bases: 9. The chain's CDR3 is CASRPGGTGGRGYTF. DNA of the CDR3: TGTGCCAGCAGACCGGGCGGGACAGGGGGCCGTGGCTACACCTTC.

This chain links TRBV4-3 with TRBJ1-1; possible D gene TRBD1, 5 bases. V gave up 1 base and J gave up 5 bases, with 20 bases separating them. CDR1 is LGHNA and CDR2 is YSLEER in the germline V gene. This CDR3 spans 17 amino acids. The CDR3 here is CASSQVLGFRDGTEAFF. CDR3 coding DNA: TGCGCCAGCAGCCAAGTTTTAGGGTTCAGGGATGGTACTGAAGCTTTCTTT.

The rearrangement uses TRBV24-1 and TRBJ2-3; 9 bases agree with TRBD1. The J segment lost 4 bases and the V segment lost 4 bases, leaving 8 bases of the junction unmatched. Germline V gene lookup returns CDR1 KGHDR and CDR2 SFDVKD. The length of the CDR3 is 16 residues. The CDR3 region has the DNA TGTGCCACCAGTGACCCCGGGACAGGGAAAGCAGATACGCAGTATTTT. As protein: CATSDPGTGKADTQYF.

J is TRBJ1-3 and V is TRBV9, with no clear D. V lost 3 bases to trimming and J lost 0 bases, with 19 bases between them. Germline CDR1 is SGDLS and CDR2 is YYNGEE. This CDR3 is 18 amino acids long. The CDR3 sequence is CASSARGMLGLSGNTIYF. The CDR3 region has the DNA TGTGCCAGCAGCGCCCGGGGAATGCTGGGCCTCTCTGGAAACACCATATATTTT.

The V gene is TRBV19, the J gene TRBJ1-5; no firm D call. There are 14 residues in the CDR3. Trimming took 10 bases from V and 5 from J, leaving 18 bases between them. Germline lookup yields CDR1 LNHDA and CDR2 SQIVND (reference sequence). CDR3 residues: CATQVGGGDQPQHF. CDR3 DNA sequence: TGTGCCACCCAAGTTGGTGGCGGGGATCAGCCCCAGCATTTT.

There are a few counts of this clone. The V and J genes are TRBV6-1 and TRBJ1-1; 9 bases line up with TRBD1. From germline, CDR1 is MNHNS and CDR2 SASEGT. This CDR3 is 15 amino acids long. The junction had 3 bases not matched to a gene; V was cut back by 2 bases and J by 2 bases. This CDR3 reads CASSEWGQGNTEAFF. CDR3 nucleotide sequence: TGTGCCAGCAGTGAATGGGGACAGGGAAACACTGAAGCTTTCTTT.

The V gene is TRBV3-1 (or the pseudogene TRBV3-2), the J gene TRBJ1-5; D uncertain. V shed 6 bases and J shed 0 bases, with 12 bases lying between them. CDR3 length equals 15 residues. From germline, CDR1 is LGHDT and CDR2 YNNKEL (reference sequence). The CDR3 loop is CASRRSETSNQPQHF. The CDR3 coding sequence is TGTGCCAGCAGGAGGAGCGAGACTAGCAATCAGCCCCAGCATTTT.

This chain's CDR3 is CASRAQAITDTQYF. As DNA, the CDR3 is TGTGCCAGCAGGGCCCAGGCCATCACAGATACGCAGTATTTT. The J gene is TRBJ2-3, the V gene TRBV2; D unclear. V was pared by 6 bases and J by 2 bases, with 12 bases between. Germline CDR1 and CDR2: SNHLY and FYNNEI. The CDR3 sequence is 14 residues long.

The gene calls are TRBV6-6 and TRBJ1-5; D gene uncertain. Looked up from germline, CDR1 is MNHNY and CDR2 is SVGAGI (reference sequence). Deletions cut 2 bases from V and 6 bases from J, with 8 bases between. The CDR3 has 13 residues. The CDR3 DNA follows: TGTGCCAGCAGTTACACAGAGGGTCAGCCCCAGCATTTT. Residues: CASSYTEGQPQHF.

The chain employs TRBV6-1 and TRBJ2-7; TRBD2 matches at 8 bases. The CDR3 loop spans 18 amino acids. V was pared by 4 bases and J by 3 bases, with 17 bases of the junction left unmatched. In germline, CDR1 is MNHNS, CDR2 SASEGT. CDR3 DNA sequence: TGTGCCAGCAGTGTCGGAGGGGCGGGGGGAAATCATGACTACGAGCAGTACTTC. Encoded protein: CASSVGGAGGNHDYEQYF.

The gene calls are TRBV11-3 and TRBJ1-5; TRBD1 might be the D (5 bases). V was clipped by 1 base and J by 6 bases, with 7 bases between them. The CDR3 extends over 13 amino acids. In germline, CDR1 is SGHNT, CDR2 YENEEA. The CDR3 DNA reads TGTGCCAGCAGCTTAGGCAGGGTTCAGCCCCAGCATTTT. It is translated as CASSLGRVQPQHF.

This clone came up once. The genes are TRBV5-4 and TRBJ1-1; possible D gene TRBD1, 5 bases. The CDR3 sequence is 17 residues long. Trimming removed 0 bases from V and 1 base from J, with 16 bases in between. Looked up from germline, CDR1 is SGHNT and CDR2 is YYREEE (reference sequence). CDR3 loop: CASSLDGAVNWNTEAFF. For the CDR3, the DNA is TGTGCCAGCAGCTTGGATGGGGCAGTCAACTGGAACACTGAAGCTTTCTTT.

The V call is TRBV18, the J call TRBJ1-2; tentatively, D is TRBD1 (6 bases). Germline V gene data show CDR1 as KGHSH and CDR2 as LQKENI. V was clipped by 3 bases and J by 4 bases, with 12 bases between them. The CDR3 contains 14 residues. CDR3 protein: CASSPPGGAYGYTF. Written as DNA, the CDR3 is TGTGCCAGCTCACCTCCGGGGGGGGCCTATGGCTACACCTTC.

The CDR3, as DNA: TGTGCCAGCAGTTTTTCCAGGGCCACTGAAGCTTTCTTT. Its protein product is CASSFSRATEAFF. The chain combines TRBV27 with TRBJ1-1; tentative D call: TRBD1 (5 bases). This CDR3 contains 13 residues. Trimming took off 3 bases at V and 4 bases at J, with 9 bases between the two ends. The germline gives CDR1 MNHEY, CDR2 SMNVEV (reference sequence).

The rearrangement joins TRBV14 to TRBJ2-2; D is perhaps TRBD1 (5 bases). Trimming took 4 bases from V and 0 from J, leaving 12 bases between them. Looked up from germline, CDR1 is SGHDN and CDR2 is FVKESK. The CDR3 totals 16 residues. CDR3 nucleotides: TGTGCCAGCAGCCGGGCTGTCAGGGCGAACACCGGGGAGCTGTTTTTT. Translated: CASSRAVRANTGELFF.

In DNA form, the CDR3 reads TGTGCCAGCTCCCATACAGGGTACGAGCAGTACTTC. Its translation: CASSHTGYEQYF. The chain employs TRBV5-5 and TRBJ2-7; tentatively, D is TRBD1 (6 bases). CDR1 SGHKS and CDR2 YYEKEE come from the germline V gene (reference sequence). This CDR3 comprises 12 residues. Trimming took off 7 bases at V and 4 bases at J, with 12 bases between the two ends.

The chain is built from TRBV5-1 and TRBJ1-2; the D gene is possibly TRBD1 (5 bases). V lost 0 bases, J lost 5 bases, and 8 bases lay in between. This CDR3 spans 13 amino acids. Germline V gene sequence: CDR1 SGHRS, CDR2 YFSETQ. The DNA for the CDR3 is TGCGCCAGCAGCTTGGGCAGGGAATATGGCTACACCTTC. Amino acid sequence: CASSLGREYGYTF.

The chain couples TRBV5-1 to TRBJ1-2; tentatively, D is TRBD1 (5 bases). Per germline, CDR1 SGHRS and CDR2 YFSETQ. Deletions cut 5 bases from V and 2 bases from J, with 13 bases between. CDR3 length equals 14 residues. CDR3 loop: CASRGLKGNYGYTF. The CDR3 DNA sequence: TGCGCCAGCAGGGGGTTGAAGGGGAACTATGGCTACACCTTC.

This chain links TRBV14 with TRBJ1-3; tentatively, D is TRBD1 (5 bases). The CDR3 length is 16 residues. Germline CDR1 SGHDN, CDR2 FVKESK. Trimming removed 0 bases from V and 2 bases from J, with 11 bases in between. CDR3 protein: CASSQDWAGPGNTIYF. For the CDR3, the DNA is TGTGCCAGCAGCCAAGATTGGGCAGGGCCTGGAAACACCATATATTTT.

The rearrangement links TRBV19 to TRBJ1-6, with D possibly TRBD1 on 6 matching bases. CDR3 length: 16 residues. V was clipped by 6 bases and J by 5 bases, with 17 bases between them. The germline V gene encodes CDR1 LNHDA and CDR2 SQIVND (reference sequence). The CDR3: CASRSSTGYNNSPLHF. CDR3 bases: TGTGCCAGTAGGAGTTCAACAGGGTACAATAATTCACCCCTCCACTTT. Full variable domain (remainder filled in from reference TRBV19 and TRBJ1-6): DGGITQSPKYLFRKEGQNVTLSCEQNLNHDAMYWYRQDPGQGLRLIYYSQIVNDFQKGDIAEGYSVSREKKESFPLTVTSAQKNPTAFYLCASRSSTGYNNSPLHFGNGTRLTVT.

V gene TRBV5-5 combines with J gene TRBJ2-7; D is undetermined. Germline V gene sequence: CDR1 SGHKS, CDR2 YYEKEE (reference sequence). The CDR3 runs to 11 residues. Between the trimmed V and J ends, which lost 4 bases and 0 bases, there was a span of 2 bases. The CDR3 region is CASSRSYEQYF. DNA of the CDR3: TGTGCCAGCAGCCGCTCCTACGAGCAGTACTTC. The entire variable domain, with the rest obtained from reference TRBV5-5 and TRBJ2-7, is as follows: DAGVTQSPTHLIKTRGQQVTLRCSPISGHKSVSWYQQVLGQGPQFIFQYYEKEERGRGNFPDRFSARQFPNYSSELNVNALLLGDSALYLCASSRSYEQYFGPGTRLTVT.